A selection of T cell receptor beta chains follows, all from one sample in a study of T cell responses to AZD1222 COVID-19 vaccine. This table comes from immunoSEQ multiplex PCR, and its TCRdb copy is limited to in-frame clones, with some not included. This table has some 150,000 clones, around 89% appearing once. The specimen was peripheral blood, collected 28 days after the second AZD1222 dose. These receptors originate from an adult who received the AZD1222 COVID-19 vaccine. Each CDR3 is given with its conserved first and last residue. The order of the fields is D gene, clone size, V gene, J gene, CDR3 DNA, CDR3 protein. The D gene is left open where the match is weak. The size entry is marked missing in some rows and otherwise reads once, few, many or a size class.

D gene: .; clone size: few; V gene: TRBV5-5; J gene: TRBJ1-6; CDR3 DNA: TGTGCCAGCAGCTTGGTAGGGGTTAATTCACCCCTCCACTTT; CDR3 protein: CASSLVGVNSPLHF
D gene: .; clone size: .; V gene: TRBV5-1; J gene: TRBJ1-1; CDR3 DNA: TGCGCCAGCAGCATAAGGACAGTCCACACTGAAGCTTTCTTT; CDR3 protein: CASSIRTVHTEAFF
D gene: TRBD1; clone size: few; V gene: TRBV6-4; J gene: TRBJ1-6; CDR3 DNA: TGTGCCAGCAGTGACTTGGGACAGGGGAGCTCACCCCTCCACTTT; CDR3 protein: CASSDLGQGSSPLHF
D gene: TRBD1; clone size: .; V gene: TRBV27; J gene: TRBJ1-1; CDR3 DNA: TGTGCCAGCAGTTTAGGACAGGGGTCCCTTAGGGACACTGAAGCTTTCTTT; CDR3 protein: CASSLGQGSLRDTEAFF
D gene: TRBD1; clone size: .; V gene: TRBV29-1; J gene: TRBJ1-1; CDR3 DNA: TGCAGCGTACTAAATTACCAGGGGGCCACTGAAGCTTTCTTT; CDR3 protein: CSVLNYQGATEAFF
D gene: .; clone size: .; V gene: TRBV30; J gene: TRBJ1-1; CDR3 DNA: TGTGCCTGGGGTCGGGGGAACACTGAAGCTTTCTTT; CDR3 protein: CAWGRGNTEAFF
D gene: .; clone size: once; V gene: TRBV4-1; J gene: TRBJ1-2; CDR3 DNA: TGCGCCAGCAGCCAATCATCCAGGGAGGGCTATGGCTACACCTTC; CDR3 protein: CASSQSSREGYGYTF
D gene: TRBD1; clone size: .; V gene: TRBV15; J gene: TRBJ2-1; CDR3 DNA: TGTGCCACCCTCCGCCACGCCGGGACAGGGGTTAATGAGCAGTTCTTC; CDR3 protein: CATLRHAGTGVNEQFF
D gene: .; clone size: once; V gene: TRBV27; J gene: TRBJ1-1; CDR3 DNA: TGTGCCAGCAGTCTGACCAGGGAAATGAACACTGAAGCTTTCTTT; CDR3 protein: CASSLTREMNTEAFF
D gene: .; clone size: .; V gene: TRBV5-1; J gene: TRBJ1-4; CDR3 DNA: TGCGCCAGCAGCTTGGCCCCGGGGGCTAATGAAAAACTGTTTTTT; CDR3 protein: CASSLAPGANEKLFF
D gene: .; clone size: .; V gene: TRBV10-2; J gene: TRBJ1-3; CDR3 DNA: TGCGCCAGCAGTGAGTCAGGAGGGCTGGGAAACACCATATATTTT; CDR3 protein: CASSESGGLGNTIYF
D gene: .; clone size: .; V gene: TRBV2; J gene: TRBJ1-1; CDR3 DNA: TGTGCCAGCAGTGAAGTAGGGGGCACTGAAGCTTTCTTT; CDR3 protein: CASSEVGGTEAFF
D gene: TRBD1; clone size: .; V gene: TRBV7-3; J gene: TRBJ1-4; CDR3 DNA: TGTGCCAGCAGCGGACCGGGACAGCCCTCTAATGAAAAACTGTTTTTT; CDR3 protein: CASSGPGQPSNEKLFF
D gene: .; clone size: .; V gene: TRBV5-1; J gene: TRBJ1-3; CDR3 DNA: TGCGCCAGCAGCTTATCCAGCTCTGGAAACACCATATATTTT; CDR3 protein: CASSLSSSGNTIYF
D gene: .; clone size: .; V gene: TRBV7-2; J gene: TRBJ1-1; CDR3 DNA: TGTGCCAGCAGCCCCGGAAACAAGAACACTGAAGCTTTCTTT; CDR3 protein: CASSPGNKNTEAFF
D gene: .; clone size: once; V gene: TRBV5-5; J gene: TRBJ1-1; CDR3 DNA: TGTGCCAGCAGCTTTGGCAGGGTTAACACTGAAGCTTTCTTT; CDR3 protein: CASSFGRVNTEAFF
D gene: .; clone size: .; V gene: TRBV14; J gene: TRBJ2-2; CDR3 DNA: TGTGCCAGCAGCCAAGATTTGGCGTATCGTGGCGGGGAGGACGGGGAGCTGTTTTTT; CDR3 protein: CASSQDLAYRGGEDGELFF
D gene: .; clone size: .; V gene: TRBV30; J gene: TRBJ1-5; CDR3 DNA: TGTGCCTGGAGTGTAAGAGGGGTCAGCAATCAGCCCCAGCATTTT; CDR3 protein: CAWSVRGVSNQPQHF
D gene: .; clone size: .; V gene: TRBV12-3/TRBV12-4; J gene: TRBJ1-3; CDR3 DNA: TGTGCCAGCAACAGCTTCTCTGGAAACACCATATATTTT; CDR3 protein: CASNSFSGNTIYF
D gene: .; clone size: .; V gene: TRBV5-1; J gene: TRBJ1-6; CDR3 DNA: TGCGCCAGCAGTCTGGAAGGCCTAGGGGGACTAGGATCACCCCTCCACTTT; CDR3 protein: CASSLEGLGGLGSPLHF
D gene: .; clone size: .; V gene: TRBV15; J gene: TRBJ1-3; CDR3 DNA: TGTGCCACCAGCAGCGGCACCTGGGACTCCCCAGCCTCTGGAAACACCATATATTTT; CDR3 protein: CATSSGTWDSPASGNTIYF
D gene: TRBD2; clone size: .; V gene: TRBV7-9; J gene: TRBJ2-1; CDR3 DNA: TGTGCCAGCAGCCTACCAGGGCGGGGGGGCCTCAATGAGCAGTTCTTC; CDR3 protein: CASSLPGRGGLNEQFF
D gene: TRBD1; clone size: once; V gene: TRBV24-1; J gene: TRBJ2-1; CDR3 DNA: TGTGCCACCAGTGATGGAAGGACAGGCCACAATGAGCAGTTCTTC; CDR3 protein: CATSDGRTGHNEQFF
D gene: .; clone size: .; V gene: TRBV6-5; J gene: TRBJ1-1; CDR3 DNA: TGTGCCAGCAGTTTCCCAGGGAACACTGAAGCTTTCTTT; CDR3 protein: CASSFPGNTEAFF